This T cell receptor (beta chain) stems from a study of cytomegalovirus exposure and HLA in healthy donors. On the study more broadly: An early data release held tens of millions of unique TCRs from HLA-typed donors. Findings and limits, study-wide: Several of the most significant clusters were apparently associated with common viral pathogens in a later analysis. When presence/absence was analysed, sequencing depth was taken to be roughly uniform across donors. Cytomegalovirus-associated TCR beta chains were listed, numbering around 150.

This CDR3 has 13 amino acids. Trimming stripped 4 bases from V and 1 base from J, with 8 bases between. The germline CDR1 and CDR2 sequences are SGDLS and YYNGEE. The primer mix had 60 Vbeta and 13 Jbeta primers. Sequenced by immunoSEQ multiplex PCR; TCRdb stores in-frame clones only, minus some. Counted here are around 200,000 clones, approximately 86% occurring once; the ten biggest clones make up roughly 0.33%. Comments on this clone: Its antigen is still unknown.

The gene calls are TRBV9 and TRBJ1-1; D unresolved. The sample comprised PBMCs. This clonotype was sampled from a woman aged 25-40 years in good health and CMV-seronegative. The CDR3 loop is CASSPRENTEAFF. The CDR3 DNA reads as TGTGCCAGCAGCCCACGGGAGAACACTGAAGCTTTCTTT.